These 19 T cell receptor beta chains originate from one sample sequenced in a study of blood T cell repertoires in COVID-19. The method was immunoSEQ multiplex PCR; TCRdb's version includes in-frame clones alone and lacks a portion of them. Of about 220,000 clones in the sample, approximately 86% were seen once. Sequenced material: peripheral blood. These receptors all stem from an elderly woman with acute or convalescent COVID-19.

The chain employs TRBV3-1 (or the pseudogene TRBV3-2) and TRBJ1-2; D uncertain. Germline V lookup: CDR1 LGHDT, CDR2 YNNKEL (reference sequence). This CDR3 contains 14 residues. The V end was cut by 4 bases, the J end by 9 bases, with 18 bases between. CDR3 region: CASSPTVRVPRYTF. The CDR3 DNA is TGTGCCAGCAGCCCGACTGTACGAGTTCCGCGCTACACCTTC.

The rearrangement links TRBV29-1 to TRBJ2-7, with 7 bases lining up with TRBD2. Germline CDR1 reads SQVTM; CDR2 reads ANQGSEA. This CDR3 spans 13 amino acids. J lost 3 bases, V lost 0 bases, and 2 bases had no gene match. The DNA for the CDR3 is TGCAGCGTTGAAGAGACTAGCAGCTACGAGCAGTACTTC. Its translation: CSVEETSSYEQYF.

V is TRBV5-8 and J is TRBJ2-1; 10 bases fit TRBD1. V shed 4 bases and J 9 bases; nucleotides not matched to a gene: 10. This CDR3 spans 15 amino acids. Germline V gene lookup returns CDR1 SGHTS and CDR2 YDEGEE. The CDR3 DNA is TGTGCCAGCAGCCGTAGGACAGGGGGACGAGGTGAGCAGTTCTTC. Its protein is CASSRRTGGRGEQFF.

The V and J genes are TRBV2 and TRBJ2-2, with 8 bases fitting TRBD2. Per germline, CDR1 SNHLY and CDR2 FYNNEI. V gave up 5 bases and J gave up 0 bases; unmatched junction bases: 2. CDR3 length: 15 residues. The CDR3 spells CASSRLAPNTGELFF. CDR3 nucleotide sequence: TGTGCCAGCAGTAGACTAGCGCCGAACACCGGGGAGCTGTTTTTT.

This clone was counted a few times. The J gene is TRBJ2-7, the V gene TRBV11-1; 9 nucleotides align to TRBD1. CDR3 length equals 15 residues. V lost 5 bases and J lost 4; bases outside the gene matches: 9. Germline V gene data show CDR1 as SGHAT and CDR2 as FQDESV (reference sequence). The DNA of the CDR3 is TGTGCCAGCAGCCGGGACAGGGAAGGGATTTACGAGCAGTACTTC. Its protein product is CASSRDREGIYEQYF.

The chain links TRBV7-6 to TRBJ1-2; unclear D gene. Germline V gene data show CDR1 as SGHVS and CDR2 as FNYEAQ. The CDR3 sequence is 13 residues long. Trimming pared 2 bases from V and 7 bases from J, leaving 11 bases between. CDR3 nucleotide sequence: TGTGCCAGCAGCTTAAAGGAGGGAGGTGGCTACACCTTC. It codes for CASSLKEGGGYTF.

Here the CDR3 DNA reads TGTGCCAGTATGCCGGGCGGGGGCGCAGATACGCAGTATTTT. Protein product: CASMPGGGADTQYF. The rearrangement uses TRBV19 and TRBJ2-3, with D possibly TRBD2 on 7 matching bases. The CDR3 has 14 amino acids. The V gene lost 7 bases and the J gene lost 4 bases, with 15 bases spanning the gap. Germline V gives CDR1 LNHDA, CDR2 SQIVND (reference sequence).

The chain's CDR3 is CASCDSNTGELFF. As DNA, the CDR3 is TGTGCTAGTTGCGACTCTAACACCGGGGAGCTGTTTTTT. The chain combines TRBV12-5 with TRBJ2-2; D is uncertain. From germline, CDR1 is LGHNT and CDR2 FRNRAP. The CDR3 sequence is 13 residues long. V gave up 8 bases and J gave up 2 bases, with 9 bases separating them. Full variable domain (outside the CDR3, taken from reference TRBV12-5 and TRBJ2-2): DARVTQTPRHKVTEMGQEVTMRCQPILGHNTVFWYRQTMMQGLELLAYFRNRAPLDDSGMPKDRFSAEMPDATLATLKIQPSEPRDSAVYFCASCDSNTGELFFGEGSRLTVL.

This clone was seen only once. CDR3 sequence reads: CASSQDAGARGEAFF. As DNA, the CDR3 is TGTGCCAGCAGCCAAGACGCGGGGGCGCGGGGTGAAGCTTTCTTT. The rearrangement uses TRBV3-1 (or the pseudogene TRBV3-2) and TRBJ1-1; D possibly corresponds to TRBD1 (6 bases). CDR3 length: 15 residues. Trimming removed 0 bases from V and 7 bases from J, with 15 bases in between. The germline V gene has CDR1 LGHDT and CDR2 YNNKEL (reference sequence).

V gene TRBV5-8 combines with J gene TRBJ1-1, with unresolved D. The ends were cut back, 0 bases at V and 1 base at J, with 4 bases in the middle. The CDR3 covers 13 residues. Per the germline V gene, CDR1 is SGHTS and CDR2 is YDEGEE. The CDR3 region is CASSLGPNTEAFF. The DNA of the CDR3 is TGTGCCAGCAGCTTGGGGCCGAACACTGAAGCTTTCTTT.

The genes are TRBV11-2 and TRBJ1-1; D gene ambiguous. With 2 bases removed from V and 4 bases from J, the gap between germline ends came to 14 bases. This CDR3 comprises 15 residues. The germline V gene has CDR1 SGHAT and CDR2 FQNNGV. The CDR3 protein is CASSLSNTRGTEAFF. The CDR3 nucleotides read TGTGCCAGCAGCTTAAGTAACACCCGGGGCACTGAAGCTTTCTTT. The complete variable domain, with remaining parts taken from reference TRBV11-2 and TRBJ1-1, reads EAGVAQSPRYKIIEKRQSVAFWCNPISGHATLYWYQQILGQGPKLLIQFQNNGVVDDSQLPKDRFSAERLKGVDSTLKIQPAKLEDSAVYLCASSLSNTRGTEAFFGQGTRLTVV.

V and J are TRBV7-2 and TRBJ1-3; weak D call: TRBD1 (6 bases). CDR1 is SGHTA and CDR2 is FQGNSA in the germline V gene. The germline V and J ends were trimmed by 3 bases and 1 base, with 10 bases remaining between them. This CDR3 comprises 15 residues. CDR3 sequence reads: CASSLGGRSGNTIYF. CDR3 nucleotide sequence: TGTGCCAGCAGCTTGGGGGGGCGGTCTGGAAACACCATATATTTT.

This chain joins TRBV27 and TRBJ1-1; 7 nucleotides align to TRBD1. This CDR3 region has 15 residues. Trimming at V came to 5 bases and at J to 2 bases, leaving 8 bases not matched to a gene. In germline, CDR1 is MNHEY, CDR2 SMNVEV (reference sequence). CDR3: CASSTRGQLNTEAFF. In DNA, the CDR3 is TGTGCCAGCAGTACAAGGGGACAGCTCAACACTGAAGCTTTCTTT.

The CDR3 region has the DNA TGCAGCGTTGCGTGGGCGAACACTGAAGCTTTCTTT. Protein product: CSVAWANTEAFF. The chain has TRBV29-1 and TRBJ1-1; D is unresolved. V lost 4 bases, J lost 1 base, and 7 bases lay in between. Germline V gene sequence: CDR1 SQVTM, CDR2 ANQGSEA. CDR3 length equals 12 residues.

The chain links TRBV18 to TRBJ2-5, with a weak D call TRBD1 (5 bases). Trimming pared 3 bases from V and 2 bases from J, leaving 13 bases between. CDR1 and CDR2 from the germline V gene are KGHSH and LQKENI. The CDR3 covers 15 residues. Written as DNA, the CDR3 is TGTGCCAGCTCACCGACAGACTCGCTTCAAGAGACCCAGTACTTC. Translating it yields CASSPTDSLQETQYF.

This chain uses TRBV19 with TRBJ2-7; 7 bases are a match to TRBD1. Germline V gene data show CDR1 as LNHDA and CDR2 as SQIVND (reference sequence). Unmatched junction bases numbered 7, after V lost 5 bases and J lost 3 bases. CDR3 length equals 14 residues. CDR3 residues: CASSPGQSIYEQYF. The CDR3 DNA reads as TGTGCCAGTAGTCCGGGACAGTCAATCTACGAGCAGTACTTC.

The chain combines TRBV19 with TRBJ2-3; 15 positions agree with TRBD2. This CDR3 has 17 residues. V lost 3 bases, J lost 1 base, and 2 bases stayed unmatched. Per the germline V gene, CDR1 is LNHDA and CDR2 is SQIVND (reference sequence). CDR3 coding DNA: TGTGCCAGTAGTATGGGACTAGCGGGGGGAGGCACAGATACGCAGTATTTT. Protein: CASSMGLAGGGTDTQYF.

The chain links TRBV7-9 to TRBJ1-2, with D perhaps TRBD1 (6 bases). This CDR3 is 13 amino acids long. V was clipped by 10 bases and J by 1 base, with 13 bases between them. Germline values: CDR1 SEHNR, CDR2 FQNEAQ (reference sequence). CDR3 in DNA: TGTGCCACCCCAGGGGACCTTAACTATGGCTACACCTTC. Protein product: CATPGDLNYGYTF.

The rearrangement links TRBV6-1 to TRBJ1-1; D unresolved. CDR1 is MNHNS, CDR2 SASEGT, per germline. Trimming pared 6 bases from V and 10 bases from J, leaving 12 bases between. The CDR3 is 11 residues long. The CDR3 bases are TGTGCCAGCAGCACACAGAGGGTAGCTTTCTTT. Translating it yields CASSTQRVAFF.